In its sample, the clone carrying this T cell receptor (beta chain) was seen a few times. Its antigen is as yet unknown. The data were produced by immunoSEQ multiplex PCR, yet TCRdb's version contains in-frame clones alone and is incomplete. The table has 600,000 to 750,000 clones, over 60% seen once. This sample was taken from a study of shared clonotypes between healthy human individuals. Whole-study results and caveats: For naive CD4 cells, roughly 5% of clonotypes were shared across several donors.

The donor cohort consisted entirely of Caucasian adults residing in Nashville, Tennessee. This sequence was found in a woman aged 25 to 39 in good health. The sequenced material came from memory CD4+ T cells sorted from blood. Subset defined: CD45RA-negative fraction.

CDR3 sequence reads: CASSTQGARTGELFF. The CDR3 DNA is TGTGCCAGCAGTACACAGGGGGCGCGCACCGGGGAGCTGTTTTTT. J is TRBJ2-2 and V is TRBV27, with TRBD1 identical over 9 bases. The CDR3 loop spans 15 amino acids. CDR1 is MNHEY and CDR2 is SMNVEV in the germline V gene (reference sequence). Trimming at V came to 5 bases and at J to 4 bases, leaving 5 bases not matched to a gene.